This TCR beta chain derives from a study of cytomegalovirus exposure and HLA in healthy donors. PCR was performed using 60 Vbeta and 13 Jbeta primers. TCRdb's table, derived via immunoSEQ multiplex PCR, lists solely in-frame clones and lacks some. The table includes roughly 150,000 clones, roughly 72% detected once. The CDR3 is 13 residues long. The V gene's germline CDR1 is MNHNS and CDR2 SASEGT. Trimming took 6 bases from V and 2 from J; bases not matched to a gene: 2. The material sequenced was PBMCs. This receptor was taken from a woman aged 40 to 50 in good health and CMV-seronegative. The chain uses TRBV6-1 and TRBJ1-2, with TRBD1 matching over 8 bases. The CDR3 here is CASRWTGNYGYTF. The CDR3 DNA is TGTGCCAGCAGATGGACAGGGAACTATGGCTACACCTTC.